The present entry profiles one T cell receptor beta chain with its context. Trimming pared 0 bases from V and 8 bases from J, leaving 11 bases between. Looked up from germline, CDR1 is SGHNT and CDR2 is YYREEE (reference sequence). The CDR3 sequence is 14 residues long. The entry originates in a study of blood T cell repertoires in COVID-19. Assay: immunoSEQ multiplex PCR; the TCRdb copy retains only in-frame clones and omits some. The data hold roughly 280,000 clones, with 86% observed a single time. This chain links TRBV5-4 with TRBJ1-4, with no clear D. The sample was peripheral blood. The TCR was taken from a man aged 25-45 years with active or convalescent COVID-19. The CDR3 sequence is CASSLGNGEEKLFF. CDR3 nucleotide sequence: TGTGCCAGCAGCTTGGGAAACGGTGAGGAAAAACTGTTTTTT.